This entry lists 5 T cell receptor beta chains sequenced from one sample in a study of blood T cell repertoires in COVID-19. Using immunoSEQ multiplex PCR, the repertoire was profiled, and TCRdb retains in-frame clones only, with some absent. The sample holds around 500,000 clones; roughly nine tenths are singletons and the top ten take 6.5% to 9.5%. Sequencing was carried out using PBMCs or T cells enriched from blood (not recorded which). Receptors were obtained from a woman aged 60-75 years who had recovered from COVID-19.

CDR3 in amino acids: CASSPIRQATSTGELFF. The CDR3 DNA reads as TGCGCCAGCAGCCCAATTAGACAGGCCACATCAACCGGGGAGCTGTTTTTT. The chain is built from TRBV5-1 and TRBJ2-2, with D possibly matching TRBD1 (6 bases). This CDR3 comprises 17 residues. CDR1 and CDR2 from the germline V gene are SGHRS and YFSETQ. Trimming cost V 4 bases and J 5 bases, with 21 bases left between them. The complete variable domain, with remaining parts taken from reference TRBV5-1 and TRBJ2-2, reads KAGVTQTPRYLIKTRGQQVTLSCSPISGHRSVSWYQQTPGQGLQFLFEYFSETQRNKGNFPGRFSGRQFSNSRSEMNVSTLELGDSALYLCASSPIRQATSTGELFFGEGSRLTVL.

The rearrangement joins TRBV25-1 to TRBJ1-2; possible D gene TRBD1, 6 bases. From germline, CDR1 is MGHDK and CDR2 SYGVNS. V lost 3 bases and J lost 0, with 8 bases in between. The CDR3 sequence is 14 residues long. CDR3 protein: CASSEPGANYGYTF. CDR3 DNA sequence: TGTGCCAGCAGTGAGCCAGGGGCTAACTATGGCTACACCTTC.

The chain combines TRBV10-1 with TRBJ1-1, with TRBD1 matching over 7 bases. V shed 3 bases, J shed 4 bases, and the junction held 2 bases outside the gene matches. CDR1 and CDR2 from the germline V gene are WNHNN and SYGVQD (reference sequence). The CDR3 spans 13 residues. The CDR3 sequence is CASSENRGTEAFF. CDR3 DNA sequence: TGCGCCAGCAGTGAAAACAGGGGCACTGAAGCTTTCTTT.

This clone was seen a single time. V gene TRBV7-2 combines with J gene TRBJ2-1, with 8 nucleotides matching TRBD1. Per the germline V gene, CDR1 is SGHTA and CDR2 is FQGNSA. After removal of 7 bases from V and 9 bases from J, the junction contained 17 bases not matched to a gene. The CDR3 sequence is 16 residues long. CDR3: CASTPSGTGGLSEQFF. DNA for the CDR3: TGTGCCAGCACCCCCTCCGGGACAGGTGGGCTATCTGAGCAGTTCTTC.

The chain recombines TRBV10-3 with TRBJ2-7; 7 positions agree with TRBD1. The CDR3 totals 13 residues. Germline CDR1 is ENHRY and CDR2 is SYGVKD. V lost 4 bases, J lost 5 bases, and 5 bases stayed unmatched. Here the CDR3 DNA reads TGTGCCATCAGTGGGACAGGCCACCACGAGCAGTACGTC. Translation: CAISGTGHHEQYV.